The source of this T cell receptor (beta chain) is a study of blood T cells in healthy people across ages. A few counts support this clonotype. No antigen is known for it. Germline V gene data show CDR1 as MNHEY and CDR2 as SVGAGI. CDR3 size: 15 residues. Trimming took 3 bases from V and 1 from J, leaving 13 bases between them. Whole-study findings and limits: Expanded clonotype changes were possibly confounded by unknown donor CMV status. Researchers said unsorted PBMCs prevented a conclusive naive versus antigen-experienced comparison. Age showed a roughly linear inverse relationship with TCR beta diversity per million T cells.

Primed by a sample-barcoded 5' primer and a J-beta primer mix, a second PCR proceeded for 7 to 11 cycles. A 12-random-nucleotide template-switch adaptor tagged each cDNA molecule. TCRdb itself ran the 5' RACE reads through MiXCR, one entry per CDR3 protein. Here the sample spans more than 1,400,000 distinct CDR3 sequences, approximately 42% being singletons. This clonotype originated in a woman under 30 in good health. The genes are TRBV6-5 and TRBJ2-7; D is possibly TRBD2 (5 bases). Sequencing input: blood. The CDR3 loop is CASSYVGEGSYEQYF. CDR3 bases: TGTGCCAGCAGTTATGTGGGAGAGGGTTCCTACGAGCAGTACTTC.